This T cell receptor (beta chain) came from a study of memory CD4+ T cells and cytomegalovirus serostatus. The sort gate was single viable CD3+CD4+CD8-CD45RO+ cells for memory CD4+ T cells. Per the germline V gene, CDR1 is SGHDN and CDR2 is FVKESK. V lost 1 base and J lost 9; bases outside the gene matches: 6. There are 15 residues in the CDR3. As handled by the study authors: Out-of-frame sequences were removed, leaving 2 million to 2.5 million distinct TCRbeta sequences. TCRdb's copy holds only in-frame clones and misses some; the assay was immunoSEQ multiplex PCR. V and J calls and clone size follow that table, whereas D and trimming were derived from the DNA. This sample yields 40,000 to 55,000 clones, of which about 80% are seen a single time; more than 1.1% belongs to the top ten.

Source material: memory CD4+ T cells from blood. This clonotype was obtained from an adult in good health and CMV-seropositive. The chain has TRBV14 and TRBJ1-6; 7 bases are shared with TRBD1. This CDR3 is CASSQGEGASSPLHF. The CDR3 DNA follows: TGTGCCAGCAGCCAAGGGGAGGGGGCCTCTTCACCCCTCCACTTT.